This TCR beta chain was identified in a study of blood T cell repertoires in COVID-19 (dated by TCRdb to the early 2020s). Notes on the research overall: Samples covering the acute and convalescent phases of COVID-19 were provided by collaborators in the United States, Italy and Spain. The prospective study material was composed of cDNA or gDNA derived from T cells, B-cell-depleted T cells, or PBMCs. Deeply sampled blood TCRbeta repertoires from subjects exposed to, actively infected with, or recovered from COVID-19 were included in the dataset. The repertoires were released in a freely available public database meant as a resource for research on the immune response to SARS-CoV-2. Samples were obtained from the ongoing ImmuneRACE study (first 160 participants) and from 1,254 subjects provided by 6 global collaborators. Sample metadata almost always included a de-identified subject ID, COVID-19 status, age in years and sex. Where available, HLA class I and class II types were obtained from metadata supplied by the sample provider rather than from assay-based typing.

The study at large found these results: Clinical and demographic metadata were provided uncurated, with the amount varying by source and participant.

For this clone: Its antigen is currently not known. Qualities for individual bases were not recorded, and no much larger clone is one base off.

TCRbeta CDR3 regions were amplified from genomic DNA by means of the immunoSEQ Assay, a bias-controlled multiplex PCR. As for how the authors treated the data: Within the assay, amplification of reference gene primers was used to estimate how many nucleated cells each sample contained. To quantify the absolute abundance of each unique TCRbeta CDR3 rearrangement, sequence reads were collapsed and filtered. Productive Simpson clonality was computed per sample as the square root of Simpson's diversity index over productive rearrangements. Drawn from immuneACCESS, this table holds only the in-frame rearrangements with V and J called that TCRdb kept. Clones are partly lost; checked studies trace under half to an unresolved V gene and leave the rest unexplained. The V and J calls and clone size are taken from that table; D and trimming were inferred from the DNA. This sample is represented by roughly 160,000 clones; over 80% of them were singletons. The top ten hold 7.5% to 10% of the sample.

The CDR1 and CDR2 encoded by the germline V gene (reference sequence) are LGHDT and YNNKEL. The CDR3, from cysteine to phenylalanine, totals 14 residues. Only the CDR3 DNA stays, 42 bases, in frame from base 1. Trimming removed 7 bases from V and 10 bases from J; the gene matches leave 12 bases unexplained. At one collaborating source in Seattle, patients were enrolled during active infection and were followed longitudinally through the course of disease. The collaborating institutions used their own protocols to collect whole blood in K2EDTA tubes. Collaborator samples were shipped for TCRbeta analysis as frozen whole blood, isolated PBMCs, or DNA extracted from either sample type.

The chain was built from TRBV3-1 (or the pseudogene TRBV3-2) and TRBJ2-1, with 8 junctional bases fitting TRBD2. The receptor's source is a woman of 80 years or more with COVID-19, enrolled during active disease. The sequenced sample was peripheral blood. CDR3 region: CASTHQAGVGEQFF. The nucleotide sequence reads as follows: TGTGCCAGCACCCACCAAGCGGGAGTTGGCGAGCAGTTCTTC.